This T cell receptor (beta chain) stems from a study of PD-1 blockade in classical Hodgkin lymphoma. The trim removed 0 bases at V and 8 bases at J, leaving 7 bases unmatched. The CDR3 is made up of 15 amino acids. Germline V gene data show CDR1 as MNHEY and CDR2 as SVGAGI. TCRdb's copy holds only in-frame clones and misses some; the assay was immunoSEQ multiplex PCR. Of 20,000 to 30,000 clones in the sample, roughly three quarters are singletons; the top ten hold roughly 3.3%. With regard to this clone: The antigen remains unidentified.

Findings and limits, study-wide: With CD4+ cells, TCR diversity rose significantly by C4D1, but not with CD8+ cells. Newly diagnosed and completely responding patients shared comparable baseline diversity.

Brentuximab vedotin exposure varied, and every patient relapsed after autologous stem cell transplantation. The chain recombines TRBV6-5 with TRBJ2-3, with 8 bases lining up with TRBD2. Sequenced material: peripheral blood mononuclear cells (PBMCs), taken at baseline. The sequence was collected from a human donor with classical Hodgkin lymphoma. DNA for the CDR3: TGTGCCAGCAGTTACTCGGCCAGCGGGGGTGGTACGCAGTATTTT. Protein product: CASSYSASGGGTQYF.